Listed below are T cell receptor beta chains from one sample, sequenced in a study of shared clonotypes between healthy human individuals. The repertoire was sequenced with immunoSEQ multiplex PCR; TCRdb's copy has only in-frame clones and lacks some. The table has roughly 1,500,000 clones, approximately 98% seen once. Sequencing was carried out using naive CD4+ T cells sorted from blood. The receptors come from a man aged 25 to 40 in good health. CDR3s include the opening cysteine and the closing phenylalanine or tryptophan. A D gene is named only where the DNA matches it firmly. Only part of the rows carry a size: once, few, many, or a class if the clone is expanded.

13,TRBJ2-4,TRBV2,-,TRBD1,TGTGCCAGCAGGCCGGGACAGGGGAACATTCAGTACTTC,CASRPGQGNIQYF
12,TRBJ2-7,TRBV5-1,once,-,TGCGCCAGCAGCCGATCAAACTACGAGCAGTACTTC,CASSRSNYEQYF
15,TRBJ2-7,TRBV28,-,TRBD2,TGTGCCAGCAGGAGGACTAGCATAAATTCGGGGGAGCAGTACTTC,CASRRTSINSGEQYF
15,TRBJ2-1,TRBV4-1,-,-,TGCGCCAGCAGCCAAGTTCTACTGGGAGCGGACGAGCAGTTCTTC,CASSQVLLGADEQFF
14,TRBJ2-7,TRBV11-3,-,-,TGTGCCAGCAGCTTAGGAAGATCCGGGGACGAGCAGTACTTC,CASSLGRSGDEQYF
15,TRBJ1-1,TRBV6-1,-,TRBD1,TGTGCCAGCAGTACAGTACAGGGGCCGAACACTGAAGCTTTCTTT,CASSTVQGPNTEAFF
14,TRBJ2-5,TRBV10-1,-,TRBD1,TGCGCCAGCAGTGAGTCCGGACAGGGTCAGACCCAGTACTTC,CASSESGQGQTQYF
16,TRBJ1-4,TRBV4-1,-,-,TGCGCCAGCAGGCCTTGGGAGGGGGCAACTAATGAAAAACTGTTTTTT,CASRPWEGATNEKLFF
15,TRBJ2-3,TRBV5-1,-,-,TGCGCCAGCAGCTTTAACCCAACAGGTCAAGATACGCAGTATTTT,CASSFNPTGQDTQYF
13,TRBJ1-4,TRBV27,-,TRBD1,TGTGCCAGCAGTTTAAAGGGACAGGAAAAACTGTTTTTT,CASSLKGQEKLFF
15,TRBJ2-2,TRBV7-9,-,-,TGTGCCAGCAGCTTATGGCAGGCGAACACCGGGGAGCTGTTTTTT,CASSLWQANTGELFF
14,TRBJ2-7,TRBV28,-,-,TGTGCCAGCAGCCAAAAACCAAACAGCTACGAGCAGTACTTC,CASSQKPNSYEQYF
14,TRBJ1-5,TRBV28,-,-,TGTGCCAGCAGTTTCGCAGGTAGCAATCAGCCCCAGCATTTT,CASSFAGSNQPQHF
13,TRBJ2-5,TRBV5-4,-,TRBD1,TGTGCCAGCAGCTCCGGGACAGGGGGTGCCCAGTACTTC,CASSSGTGGAQYF
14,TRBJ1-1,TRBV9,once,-,TGTGCCAGCACCCCCGGCCGGGGGCCCACTGAAGCTTTCTTT,CASTPGRGPTEAFF
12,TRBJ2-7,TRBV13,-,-,TGTGCCAGCAGCGCCCCTGTGGGCGAGCAGTACTTC,CASSAPVGEQYF
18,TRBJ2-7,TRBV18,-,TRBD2,TGTGCCAGCTCACTACAAGGACTAGCGGGACCGAGTGTATACGAGCAGTACTTC,CASSLQGLAGPSVYEQYF
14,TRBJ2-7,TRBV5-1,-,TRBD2,TGCGCCAGCAGCTTGATGGACTTAGCGGGGGAGCAGTACTTC,CASSLMDLAGEQYF
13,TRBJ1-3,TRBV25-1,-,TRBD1,TGTGCCAGCACACGGGACAGAAAGGGGACCATATATTTT,CASTRDRKGTIYF
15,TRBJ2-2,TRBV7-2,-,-,TGTGCCAGGTCGCGAGGGGCGCCGAACACCGGGGAGCTGTTTTTT,CARSRGAPNTGELFF
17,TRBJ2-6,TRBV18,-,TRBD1,TGTGCCAGCTCACCACCGGGACAGAGCTCTGGGGCCAACGTCCTGACTTTC,CASSPPGQSSGANVLTF
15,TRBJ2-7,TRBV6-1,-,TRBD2,TGTGCCAGCAGTCTTGTAGCGGGAGGCCCCTACGAGCAGTACTTC,CASSLVAGGPYEQYF
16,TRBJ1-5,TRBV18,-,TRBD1,TGTGCCAGCTCACCCTCTAGTCCAACAGGGGTGCAGCCCCAGCATTTT,CASSPSSPTGVQPQHF
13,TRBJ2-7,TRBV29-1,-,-,TGCAGCGTCCTGACAGCCAACTCCTACGAGCAGTACTTC,CSVLTANSYEQYF
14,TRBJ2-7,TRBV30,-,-,TGTGCCTGGAATTTGGGCTCTTTCTATAAGGAGCAGTACTTC,CAWNLGSFYKEQYF
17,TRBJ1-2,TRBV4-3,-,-,TGCGCCAGCAGCCGCCTTATGCTCGGCGATGGGTTCGATGGCTACACCTTC,CASSRLMLGDGFDGYTF
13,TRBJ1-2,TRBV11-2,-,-,TGTGCCAGCAGCTTTCAGGGCTCACGTGGCTACACCTTC,CASSFQGSRGYTF
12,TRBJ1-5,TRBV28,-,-,TGTGCCAGCGGAGGGGGAATCGAACCCCAGCATTTT,CASGGGIEPQHF
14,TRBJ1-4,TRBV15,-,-,TGTGCCACCAGCAGAGAGGGCAGGGACGAAAAACTGTTTTTT,CATSREGRDEKLFF
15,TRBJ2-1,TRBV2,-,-,TGTGCCAGCAGTGACGGCAGGTCTGGGGGCAATGAGCAGTTCTTC,CASSDGRSGGNEQFF
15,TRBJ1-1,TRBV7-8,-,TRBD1,TGTGCCAGCAGCACTTTACAGGGGGTGAACACTGAAGCTTTCTTT,CASSTLQGVNTEAFF
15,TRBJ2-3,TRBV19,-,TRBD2,TGTGCCAGTAGTATGACTAGCGGGCCCACAGATACGCAGTATTTT,CASSMTSGPTDTQYF
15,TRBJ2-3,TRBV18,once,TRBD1,TGTGCCAGCTCAACCGGGACAGGGGGACCAGATACGCAGTATTTT,CASSTGTGGPDTQYF
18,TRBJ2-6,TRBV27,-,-,TGTGCCAGCAGTTTCGATCCAGGGGGGAACTCTGGGGCCAACGTCCTGACTTTC,CASSFDPGGNSGANVLTF
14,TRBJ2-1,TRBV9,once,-,TGTGCCAGCAGCGTAGGGATCGGGGGGCATGAGCAGTTCTTC,CASSVGIGGHEQFF
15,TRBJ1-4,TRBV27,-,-,TGTGCCAGCAGTCCCAATGCAGGGTCTAATGAAAAACTGTTTTTT,CASSPNAGSNEKLFF
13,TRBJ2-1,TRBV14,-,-,TGTGCCAGCAGCCAAATCGCACAGGGTAAGCAGTTCTTC,CASSQIAQGKQFF
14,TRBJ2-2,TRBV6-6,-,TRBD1,TGTGCCAGCAGGTGGACAGGGCAAACCGGGGAGCTGTTTTTT,CASRWTGQTGELFF
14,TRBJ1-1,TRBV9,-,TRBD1,TGTGCCAGCAGCCAGGGACAGCAGAACACTGAAGCTTTCTTT,CASSQGQQNTEAFF
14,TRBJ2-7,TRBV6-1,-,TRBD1,TGTGCCAGCAGAACTAGACAGGGGGCGGGAGAGCAGTACTTC,CASRTRQGAGEQYF